These 3 T cell receptor beta chains were all obtained from the same sample, sequenced in a study of T cells in Graves' hyperthyroidism and ophthalmopathy. What was amplified from RNA transcripts were TCR beta CDR3 regions. An initial round of RT-PCR targeting the TCR CDR3 relied on the HTBI primer set. MiXCR, applied by TCRdb to the multiplex PCR reads, yields one record per CDR3 protein. The table records around 250,000 distinct CDR3 sequences, about a sixth of them present only once. Sequencing input: blood. These receptors were obtained from a woman aged 18-35 years with Graves' ophthalmopathy.

At least ten counts were recorded for this clonotype. The chain has TRBV5-1 and TRBJ2-5, with 9 bases that match TRBD1. The V gene's germline CDR1 is SGHRS and CDR2 YFSETQ. The length of the CDR3 is 13 residues. V lost 7 bases to trimming and J lost 7 bases; unmatched junction nucleotides: 8. CDR3 nucleotides: TGCGCCAGCGGACGGACAGGGGATGGGACCCAGTACTTC. Its translation is CASGRTGDGTQYF.

This clonotype was recorded many times. The chain has TRBV12-5 and TRBJ2-1, with D unclear. CDR3 length equals 14 residues. Between the trimmed V and J ends, which lost 2 bases and 9 bases, there was a span of 14 bases. Germline V gene sequence: CDR1 LGHNT, CDR2 FRNRAP. CDR3 sequence reads: CASGLRTVDGEQFF. The CDR3 DNA is TGTGCTAGTGGTTTGCGGACGGTGGATGGTGAGCAGTTCTTC.

This clonotype was counted between two and nine times. The rearrangement links TRBV5-6 to TRBJ2-2; D unresolved. Germline-derived CDR1 and CDR2 are SGHDT and YYEEEE. CDR3 size: 13 residues. V lost 2 bases and J 5 bases, leaving 7 bases between the germline ends. CDR3 residues: CASSLMQTGELFF. DNA of the CDR3: TGTGCCAGCAGCTTAATGCAGACCGGGGAGCTGTTTTTT.